Below, 22 T cell receptor beta chains from the same sample are listed, as sequenced in a study of control samples from healthy donors and cancer patients. Here immunoSEQ multiplex PCR was the method, and the copy in TCRdb shows in-frame clones only, minus some. The sample shows approximately 120,000 clones, 75% to 95% of them seen only once. Material: blood. Receptors were obtained from a human donor in good health. The donor label of this sample is uncertain.

The count of this clone is one. The rearrangement uses TRBV3-1 (or the pseudogene TRBV3-2) and TRBJ2-5; 10 bases fit TRBD2. The germline V gene encodes CDR1 LGHDT and CDR2 YNNKEL (reference sequence). This CDR3 has 17 amino acids. J lost 5 bases, V lost 0 bases, and 9 bases had no gene match. As DNA, the CDR3 is TGTGCCAGCAGCCAAGAGACCCCAGCGGGGGGGCGGGAGACCCAGTACTTC. Its protein is CASSQETPAGGRETQYF.

The V call is TRBV7-2, the J call TRBJ2-1; no firm D call. Germline CDR1 and CDR2: SGHTA and FQGNSA. This CDR3 has 15 amino acids. Trimming took 1 base from V and 0 from J, leaving 7 bases between them. CDR3 sequence: CASSLEAASYNEQFF. CDR3 coding DNA: TGTGCCAGCAGCTTAGAGGCAGCCTCCTACAATGAGCAGTTCTTC.

This rearrangement joins TRBV6-5 to TRBJ2-3; D unresolved. Germline CDR1 and CDR2: MNHEY and SVGAGI. This CDR3 has 13 amino acids. V lost 3 bases, J lost 2 bases, and 6 bases lay in between. CDR3 sequence: CASSYRFTDTQYF. The CDR3, as DNA: TGTGCCAGCAGTTATCGGTTCACAGATACGCAGTATTTT.

This chain links TRBV21-1 with TRBJ2-3; the table's D call TRBD1 went unverified against the DNA. TRBV21-1 is reported as a pseudogene. The CDR3 length is 16 residues. For the CDR3, the DNA is TGTGCCAGCAGCAAAGGCAGGGATGAGAGCACAGATACGCAGTATTTT. Protein: CASSKGRDESTDTQYF.

This clone was seen only once. The chain joins TRBV7-2 to TRBJ2-7; 9 nucleotides agree with TRBD1. CDR3 length: 15 amino acids. The ends lost 5 bases at V and 4 bases at J; junction bases unmatched: 9. Germline V lookup: CDR1 SGHTA, CDR2 FQGNSA. The CDR3 protein is CASSLARQGVYEQYF. DNA for the CDR3: TGTGCCAGCAGCCTTGCCCGACAGGGGGTATACGAGCAGTACTTC.

The CDR3 here is CASSSSSGGEYNEQFF. CDR3 coding DNA: TGTGCCAGCAGCTCATCAAGCGGGGGGGAATACAATGAGCAGTTCTTC. The chain has TRBV6-2 or TRBV6-3 and TRBJ2-1, with 10 bases matching TRBD2. The CDR3 has 16 residues. J lost 4 bases, V lost 6 bases, and 9 bases had no gene match. Germline V gene sequence: CDR1 MNHEY, CDR2 SVGEGT.

This chain links TRBV24-1 with TRBJ2-3, with a possible D match to TRBD1 (7 bases). V gave up 4 bases and J gave up 4 bases, with 17 bases separating them. The CDR3 is 16 amino acids. Germline CDR1 is KGHDR and CDR2 is SFDVKD. CDR3 sequence (DNA): TGTGCCACCAGTGACCGCTCAGGGGGGTTGCCAGATACGCAGTATTTT. Its translation is CATSDRSGGLPDTQYF.

This chain uses TRBV7-9 with TRBJ1-2; the D is unclear. The CDR3 contains 14 residues. V lost 1 base to trimming and J lost 2 bases, with 8 bases between them. Germline V gene lookup returns CDR1 SEHNR and CDR2 FQNEAQ (reference sequence). CDR3 sequence reads: CASSLDPGNYGYTF. The CDR3 nucleotides are TGTGCCAGCAGCTTAGACCCGGGAAACTATGGCTACACCTTC.

The chain combines TRBV11-1 with TRBJ2-5; D not certain. The CDR3 contains 12 residues. Trimming left V 5 bases short and J 3 bases short, with 7 bases between. In germline, CDR1 is SGHAT, CDR2 FQDESV (reference sequence). The DNA of the CDR3 is TGTGCCAGCAGCAATACGGAAGAGACCCAGTACTTC. It codes for CASSNTEETQYF.

The chain employs TRBV12-5 and TRBJ2-3; possibly TRBD1 or TRBD2 for D (5 bases each). CDR3 length: 18 residues. Trimming left V 0 bases short and J 0 bases short, with 16 bases between. The germline V gene encodes CDR1 LGHNT and CDR2 FRNRAP. The CDR3 here is CASGLVGDGIISTDTQYF. As DNA, the CDR3 is TGTGCTAGTGGTTTGGTAGGGGACGGAATTATTAGCACAGATACGCAGTATTTT.

J is TRBJ1-2 and V is TRBV9; TRBD1 aligns across 9 bases. With 4 bases clipped from V and 12 bases from J, the junction kept 10 bases outside the gene matches. CDR1 is SGDLS and CDR2 is YYNGEE in the germline V gene. The CDR3 is 13 residues long. CDR3 sequence reads: CASSPSGTGRDTF. The CDR3 DNA sequence: TGTGCCAGCAGCCCGTCCGGGACAGGGAGGGACACCTTC.

The chain carries TRBV12-3 or TRBV12-4 and TRBJ1-2; D might be TRBD1 (6 bases). Trimming removed 6 bases at V and 4 bases at J, with 12 bases between. This CDR3 has 13 amino acids. The CDR3 region has the DNA TGTGCCAGCAGAGCAGACAGGAGCTATGGCTACACCTTC. Protein product: CASRADRSYGYTF.

The gene calls are TRBV5-4 and TRBJ2-5; TRBD2 matches at 12 bases. The germline gives CDR1 SGHNT, CDR2 YYREEE (reference sequence). The CDR3 is 16 amino acids. V lost 0 bases to trimming and J lost 5 bases; unmatched junction nucleotides: 5. The CDR3 DNA is TGTGCCAGCAGCTTGGGGCTAGCGGGGGGGCTTGAGACCCAGTACTTC. Its translation: CASSLGLAGGLETQYF.

Here the CDR3 DNA reads TGTGCCAGCAGTGAACGGATCGCCGAGCAGTACGTC. Translated: CASSERIAEQYV. This sequence joins TRBV6-1 and TRBJ2-7; no reliable D call. CDR3 length equals 12 residues. CDR1 MNHNS and CDR2 SASEGT come from the germline V gene. The V and J ends lost 2 bases and 6 bases respectively, with 8 bases between them.

This chain joins TRBV19 and TRBJ2-3; 10 nucleotides line up with TRBD2. The J segment lost 2 bases and the V segment lost 4 bases, leaving 12 bases of the junction unmatched. The CDR3 sequence is 18 residues long. Germline CDR1 and CDR2: LNHDA and SQIVND (reference sequence). CDR3 nucleotides: TGTGCCAGTAGTAGCCCCCGGGGAGCGGGGGGGGTCACAGATACGCAGTATTTT. Encoded protein: CASSSPRGAGGVTDTQYF. The whole variable domain, filled in from reference TRBV19 and TRBJ2-3, reads DGGITQSPKYLFRKEGQNVTLSCEQNLNHDAMYWYRQDPGQGLRLIYYSQIVNDFQKGDIAEGYSVSREKKESFPLTVTSAQKNPTAFYLCASSSPRGAGGVTDTQYFGPGTRLTVL.

V usage is TRBV19 and J usage is TRBJ1-1; 7 bases line up with TRBD1. Trimming at V came to 9 bases and at J to 2 bases, leaving 6 bases not matched to a gene. This CDR3 comprises 13 residues. Per germline, CDR1 LNHDA and CDR2 SQIVND (reference sequence). The CDR3 region is CASRRQGNTEAFF. For the CDR3, the DNA is TGTGCCAGCCGTCGACAGGGAAACACTGAAGCTTTCTTT.

The chain employs TRBV9 and TRBJ1-5; D is ambiguous. The V gene lost 0 bases and the J gene lost 4 bases, with 11 bases spanning the gap. CDR3 length: 15 amino acids. In germline, CDR1 is SGDLS, CDR2 YYNGEE. The CDR3 nucleotides read TGTGCCAGCAGCGTAGGGGTACAATCGAATCAGCCCCAGCATTTT. Its translation is CASSVGVQSNQPQHF.

This clone has a handful of counts. The chain joins TRBV7-8 to TRBJ2-3; D unclear. CDR3 length equals 13 residues. V lost 5 bases, J lost 6 bases, and 12 bases lay in between. Germline CDR1 reads SGHVS; CDR2 reads FQNEAQ. This chain's CDR3 is CASSPNRLDTQYF. CDR3 nucleotide sequence: TGTGCCAGCAGCCCGAACCGTCTTGATACGCAGTATTTT.

In regard to this clone: A junction end diverges from the germline sequence, so it may reflect a read error. J is TRBJ1-1 and V is TRBV5-1; 9 nucleotides agree with TRBD1. This CDR3 contains 14 residues. Germline V CDR1 and CDR2: SGHRS, YFSETQ. The CDR3, as DNA: TGCGCCAGCAGCTGGGGACAGGGCGACTCTGAGGCTTTCTTT. Translated, it gives CASSWGQGDSEAFF.

The V gene is TRBV5-1, the J gene TRBJ2-5; 8 bases are shared with TRBD1. V lost 0 bases and J lost 10; bases outside the gene matches: 14. Germline CDR1 and CDR2: SGHRS and YFSETQ. The CDR3 has 16 residues. CDR3 sequence (DNA): TGCGCCAGCAGCTTGGACCCGGCCGGACAGGGAAGTATCCAGTACTTC. It is translated as CASSLDPAGQGSIQYF. Supplemented by reference TRBV5-1 and TRBJ2-5, the full variable domain reads KAGVTQTPRYLIKTRGQQVTLSCSPISGHRSVSWYQQTPGQGLQFLFEYFSETQRNKGNFPGRFSGRQFSNSRSEMNVSTLELGDSALYLCASSLDPAGQGSIQYFGPGTRLLVL.

This clone turned up a few times. The V and J genes are TRBV4-1 and TRBJ2-2, with 12 bases lining up with TRBD2. V shed 4 bases, J shed 3 bases, and the junction held 6 bases outside the gene matches. This CDR3 comprises 17 residues. CDR1 is MGHRA, CDR2 YSYEKL, per germline. CDR3 DNA sequence: TGCGCCAGCAGCCCAGCTAGCGGGGGGGCGGACACCGGGGAGCTGTTTTTT. Translating it yields CASSPASGGADTGELFF.

This clone came up once. The rearrangement joins TRBV30 to TRBJ1-1; no reliable D call. Germline V gene sequence: CDR1 GTSNPN, CDR2 SVGIG (reference sequence). The length of the CDR3 is 13 residues. Trimming left V 0 bases short and J 1 base short, with 6 bases between. The CDR3 DNA follows: TGTGCCTGGAGTGTGGGAACGAACACTGAAGCTTTCTTT. Its translation: CAWSVGTNTEAFF. Full variable domain (outside the CDR3, taken from reference TRBV30 and TRBJ1-1): SQTIHQWPATLVQPVGSPLSLECTVEGTSNPNLYWYRQAAGRGLQLLFYSVGIGQISSEVPQNLSASRPQDRQFILSSKKLLLSDSGFYLCAWSVGTNTEAFFGQGTRLTVV.